Listed here are 12 T cell receptor beta chains from one sample, sequenced in a study of blood T cell repertoires in COVID-19. Profiling relied on immunoSEQ multiplex PCR, and the TCRdb table lists in-frame clones only, not all of them. Here the sample spans approximately 310,000 clones, roughly 84% being singletons. Sequencing was performed on peripheral blood. The receptors stem from a man over 45 with active or convalescent COVID-19.

In nucleotides, the CDR3 is TGTGCCAGCACCCTTGGCGGGGGAGGGTCAAGTGGCTACACCTTC. Its translation is CASTLGGGGSSGYTF. The chain couples TRBV5-6 to TRBJ1-2, with a tentative D call TRBD1 (5 bases). The CDR3 is 15 residues long. V was cut by 6 bases and J by 7 bases, with 22 bases left in between. CDR1 SGHDT and CDR2 YYEEEE come from the germline V gene. Full variable domain (rest looked up from reference TRBV5-6 and TRBJ1-2): DAGVTQSPTHLIKTRGQQVTLRCSPKSGHDTVSWYQQALGQGPQFIFQYYEEEERQRGNFPDRFSGHQFPNYSSELNVNALLLGDSALYLCASTLGGGGSSGYTFGSGTRLTVV.

The rearrangement uses TRBV28 and TRBJ2-2, with TRBD1 as a possible D gene (6 bases). V lost 5 bases and J 0 bases, leaving 7 bases between the germline ends. CDR3 length: 14 residues. The V gene's germline CDR1 is MDHEN and CDR2 SYDVKM. The CDR3 protein is CASSDRSNTGELFF. CDR3 DNA sequence: TGTGCCAGCAGTGACAGGTCGAACACCGGGGAGCTGTTTTTT.

This rearrangement joins TRBV27 to TRBJ2-7; 14 bases match TRBD2. CDR3 length equals 17 residues. Trimming at V came to 6 bases and at J to 2 bases, leaving 9 bases not matched to a gene. CDR1 and CDR2 from the germline V gene are MNHEY and SMNVEV (reference sequence). The CDR3 sequence: CASSLTSGRESPYEQYF. The CDR3, as DNA: TGTGCCAGCAGCCTGACTAGCGGGAGGGAAAGCCCCTACGAGCAGTACTTC.

J is TRBJ2-2 and V is TRBV18, with D perhaps matching TRBD1 (5 bases). The CDR3 has 14 amino acids. Trimming removed 1 base at V and 5 bases at J, with 8 bases between. Germline values: CDR1 KGHSH, CDR2 LQKENI. CDR3 nucleotide sequence: TGTGCCAGCTCACCACGACCAGGGACCGGGGAGCTGTTTTTT. It codes for CASSPRPGTGELFF.

V and J are TRBV28 and TRBJ2-7, with TRBD2 identical over 9 bases. Germline trimming cut 3 bases from V and 13 bases from J; bases unmatched to any gene: 7. CDR3 length equals 12 residues. Germline V gives CDR1 MDHEN, CDR2 SYDVKM. In DNA form, the CDR3 reads TGTGCCAGCAGTTTCTTAGCGGGAGCGCCCTACTTC. It codes for CASSFLAGAPYF.

The rearrangement uses TRBV11-3 and TRBJ2-2; D gene unclear. Deletions cut 4 bases from V and 2 bases from J, with 2 bases between. This CDR3 has 12 amino acids. Per the germline V gene, CDR1 is SGHNT and CDR2 is YENEEA. The CDR3 is CASSSNTGELFF. In DNA, the CDR3 is TGTGCCAGCAGCTCAAACACCGGGGAGCTGTTTTTT.

The chain carries TRBV7-9 and TRBJ2-1, with a tentative D call TRBD1 (7 bases). Germline V gene lookup returns CDR1 SEHNR and CDR2 FQNEAQ (reference sequence). The ends were cut back, 2 bases at V and 0 bases at J, with 11 bases in the middle. This CDR3 is built from 16 residues. The CDR3 DNA reads as TGTGCCAGCAGCTTAAGTCAGGGGGGCTCCTACAATGAGCAGTTCTTC. It codes for CASSLSQGGSYNEQFF.

The CDR3 is CASNSYSGSGNTIYF. Written as DNA, the CDR3 is TGTGCCAGCAACTCTTACTCGGGGTCTGGAAACACCATATATTTT. The chain employs TRBV2 and TRBJ1-3; D unresolved. Germline CDR1 is SNHLY and CDR2 is FYNNEI. V dropped 7 bases and J dropped 1 base, with 14 bases sitting between them. This CDR3 region has 15 residues. The full variable domain, its missing parts supplied by reference TRBV2 and TRBJ1-3, is EPEVTQTPSHQVTQMGQEVILRCVPISNHLYFYWYRQILGQKVEFLVSFYNNEISEKSEIFDDQFSVERPDGSNFTLKIRSTKLEDSAMYFCASNSYSGSGNTIYFGEGSWLTVV.

This chain uses TRBV19 with TRBJ1-1; 8 nucleotides align to TRBD1. The CDR3 extends over 13 amino acids. Germline lookup yields CDR1 LNHDA and CDR2 SQIVND (reference sequence). V lost 8 bases to trimming and J lost 5 bases; unmatched junction nucleotides: 7. CDR3 loop: CASDRGRRTEAFF. The CDR3 nucleotides are TGTGCCAGTGACAGGGGAAGGAGGACTGAAGCTTTCTTT.

This chain links TRBV11-3 with TRBJ2-5; 8 bases agree with TRBD2. The CDR3 has 16 amino acids. With V trimmed by 5 bases and J by 0 bases, 8 bases remained unmatched. Germline-derived CDR1 and CDR2 are SGHNT and YENEEA. In DNA, the CDR3 is TGTGCCAGCAGCCTCCTGGCGGGGGGAGACCAAGAGACCCAGTACTTC. Amino acids: CASSLLAGGDQETQYF.

The CDR3 DNA reads TGTGCCAGCGCCTGGGAGGGGGACTCCTACGAGCAGTACTTC. It translates to CASAWEGDSYEQYF. The rearrangement joins TRBV27 to TRBJ2-7; D might be TRBD2 (7 bases). The V gene's germline CDR1 is MNHEY and CDR2 SMNVEV (reference sequence). V lost 8 bases and J lost 0, with 14 bases in between. The CDR3 is made up of 14 amino acids.

The chain has TRBV28 and TRBJ2-2; TRBD1 matches at 8 bases. The trim removed 6 bases at V and 6 bases at J, leaving 3 bases unmatched. The CDR3 runs to 13 residues. Germline lookup yields CDR1 MDHEN and CDR2 SYDVKM. The CDR3 protein is CASSRTGPGELFF. For the CDR3, the DNA is TGTGCCAGCAGCCGGACAGGGCCCGGGGAGCTGTTTTTT.